This T cell receptor (beta chain) derives from a study of blood T cell repertoires in COVID-19. Study context: Spain, Italy and the United States supplied samples that represented acute and convalescent COVID-19. T cells, B-cell-depleted T cells, or PBMCs provided the cDNA or gDNA that served as material.

Unmatched junction bases numbered 1, after V lost 5 bases and J lost 1 base. CDR1 is SEHNR, CDR2 FQNEAQ, per germline (reference sequence). The CDR3 extends over 15 amino acids. Source study methods: Reference gene primer amplification gave nucleated cell count estimates. Produced via immunoSEQ multiplex PCR; TCRdb's table is partial and in-frame only. V, J and clone size reflect that table, while D and trimming were determined from the DNA. The sample shows 95,000 or so clones, more than 65% of them seen only once. The sample comprised peripheral blood. The chain links TRBV7-9 to TRBJ2-3; TRBD2 matches 12 bases. This receptor was obtained from an elderly man with active or convalescent COVID-19. CDR3: CASSRTSGGTDTQYF. The CDR3 nucleotides read TGTGCCAGCAGCCGGACTAGCGGGGGCACAGATACGCAGTATTTT.